This TCR beta chain was profiled in a study of neurological immune-mediated disorders. This clonotype was counted ten times or more. Its antigen is undetermined. The CDR3 is 12 residues long. V lost 5 bases and J lost 3; bases outside the gene matches: 0. The cDNA was synthesized by means of template-switch 5'RACE, which was carried out with 10-nucleotide random UMIs. TCRdb fed the 5' RACE reads into MiXCR, producing one record per CDR3 protein. The table lists fewer than 35,000 distinct CDR3 sequences, 15% to 20% of them singletons. Time point given: technical triplicate 3. CD4+ or CD8+ T cells, about 1 million per library, were used for sorted libraries. Study-wide results and limits: Sharing of CDR3 amino acid sequences among expanded clones across subjects was absent, suggesting private repertoires in all groups.

The chain is built from TRBV12-3 or TRBV12-4 and TRBJ2-5; 7 nucleotides match TRBD1. Sequenced input: CD4+ T cells from blood. The receptor was derived from a female donor with HTLV-1-associated myelopathy (HAM/TSP). CDR3 in amino acids: CASSGTEETQYF. The CDR3 bases are TGTGCCAGCAGTGGGACAGAAGAGACCCAGTACTTC.